One T cell receptor beta chain is described in this entry. Generated by immunoSEQ multiplex PCR, the TCRdb table keeps only in-frame clones and is missing some. The sample lists about 15,000 clones, roughly 90% seen once, with approximately 3% in the top ten. The source of the sample is a study of blood T cell repertoires in COVID-19. About the study: PBMCs, B-cell-depleted T cells, or T cells provided the cDNA or gDNA that made up the material.

The CDR3 extends over 11 amino acids. Germline loops: CDR1 DFQATT, CDR2 SNEGSKA (reference sequence). The specimen was peripheral blood. The chain has TRBV20-1 and TRBJ2-1, with 8 nucleotides matching TRBD1. The TCR originated in a human donor in a cohort sampled during active COVID-19. The CDR3 DNA follows: TGCAGCCCTCGACAGGGGAATGAGCAGTTCTTC. This translates into CSPRQGNEQFF.